The 22 T cell receptor beta chains listed next were all sequenced from one sample in a study of blood T cells in healthy people across ages. A second PCR of roughly 7 to 11 cycles used a sample-barcoded 5' primer and a J-beta primer mix. MiXCR, run by TCRdb on the 5' RACE reads, gives a single entry per CDR3 protein. Of about 940,000 distinct CDR3 sequences listed, under 50% are singletons. The sequenced sample consisted of blood. Receptor source: a man aged 30-40 years in good health.

This clonotype was seen more than once but under ten times. This chain joins TRBV7-2 and TRBJ2-7, with no clear D. Germline CDR1 and CDR2: SGHTA and FQGNSA. Trimming cost V 5 bases and J 2 bases, with 4 bases left between them. The CDR3 covers 11 residues. The CDR3 is CASSMTYEQYF. In DNA form, the CDR3 reads TGTGCCAGCAGCATGACCTACGAGCAGTACTTC.

V and J are TRBV7-3 and TRBJ2-1; 9 nucleotides align to TRBD1. The CDR3 consists of 15 residues. With 6 bases clipped from V and 6 bases from J, the junction kept 9 bases outside the gene matches. Germline V CDR1 and CDR2: SGHTA, FQGTGA. CDR3 loop: CASRATGQGSNEQFF. The CDR3 nucleotides are TGTGCCAGCAGAGCCACGGGACAGGGCAGCAATGAGCAGTTCTTC. The entire variable domain, with the rest obtained from reference TRBV7-3 and TRBJ2-1, is as follows: GAGVSQTPSNKVTEKGKYVELRCDPISGHTALYWYRQSLGQGPEFLIYFQGTGAADDSGLPNDRFFAVRPEGSVSTLKIQRTERGDSAVYLCASRATGQGSNEQFFGPGTRLTVL.

The chain recombines TRBV24-1 with TRBJ1-5, with D uncertain. The CDR3 covers 15 residues. The germline V and J ends were trimmed by 2 bases and 2 bases, with 9 bases remaining between them. Germline V gives CDR1 KGHDR, CDR2 SFDVKD. CDR3 sequence reads: CATSDWVMRNQPQHF. The CDR3 DNA sequence: TGTGCCACCAGTGATTGGGTGATGCGCAATCAGCCCCAGCATTTT.

The J gene is TRBJ2-3, the V gene TRBV25-1, with D unresolved. V lost 7 bases to trimming and J lost 10 bases, with 12 bases between them. The CDR3 sequence is 11 residues long. CDR1 is MGHDK and CDR2 is SYGVNS in the germline V gene. CDR3 amino acids: CASTMLSAQYF. The DNA of the CDR3 is TGTGCCAGCACAATGCTTTCGGCGCAGTATTTT.

This sequence joins TRBV18 and TRBJ1-2; TRBD1 matches at 9 bases. The CDR3 runs 16 residues. The germline gives CDR1 KGHSH, CDR2 LQKENI. V lost 2 bases, J lost 0 bases, and 4 bases stayed unmatched. CDR3 in amino acids: CASSPEDRGANYGYTF. Here the CDR3 DNA reads TGTGCCAGCTCACCAGAGGACAGGGGAGCTAACTATGGCTACACCTTC.

By share, this clonotype counts as medium-sized. The CDR3 DNA follows: TGTGCCAGCAGCTTGTCCGTAATGGGGGCGAGGGGCAATGAGCAGTTCTTC. The encoded protein is CASSLSVMGARGNEQFF. The chain is built from TRBV5-8 and TRBJ2-1; possibly TRBD1 for D (6 bases). The CDR3 length is 17 residues. Germline V gives CDR1 SGHTS, CDR2 YDEGEE. Trimming removed 1 base at V and 6 bases at J, with 20 bases between.

The V and J genes are TRBV6-5 and TRBJ2-3; D is undetermined. Germline V gives CDR1 MNHEY, CDR2 SVGAGI. The length of the CDR3 is 16 residues. V gave up 2 bases and J gave up 1 base, with 13 bases separating them. The CDR3 bases are TGTGCCAGCAGTTACGGCTCCCGAACAGGCACAGATACGCAGTATTTT. As protein: CASSYGSRTGTDTQYF.

Notes on this clonotype: One end of the junction does not line up with germline, which may come from a read error. The chain carries TRBV5-1 and TRBJ2-3; D assignment may be TRBD1 or TRBD2 (5 bases each). The CDR3 totals 15 residues. The germline V gene has CDR1 SGHRS and CDR2 YFSETQ. The CDR3 DNA is TGCGCCAGCAGCGCGTCATTGAGGGCGACAGATATGCAGTATTTT. It codes for CASSASLRATDMQYF.

The chain links TRBV20-1 to TRBJ2-7; 8 bases align to TRBD2. The CDR3 is 14 residues long. The V gene's germline CDR1 is DFQATT and CDR2 SNEGSKA (reference sequence). V lost 1 base and J lost 3; bases outside the gene matches: 5. The CDR3 sequence: CSARGGGGYYEQYF. CDR3 bases: TGCAGTGCTAGAGGGGGCGGGGGGTACTACGAGCAGTACTTC.

V gene TRBV10-3 combines with J gene TRBJ1-1, with D possibly being TRBD1 (6 bases). Germline V gives CDR1 ENHRY, CDR2 SYGVKD. CDR3 size: 13 residues. V dropped 11 bases and J dropped 1 base, with 14 bases sitting between them. The CDR3 sequence is CAGGRQENTEAFF. The DNA of the CDR3 is TGTGCCGGAGGGAGACAGGAGAACACTGAAGCTTTCTTT.

This clonotype was found many times. V gene TRBV3-1 combines with J gene TRBJ1-1; D gene ambiguous. Germline values: CDR1 LGHDT, CDR2 YNNKEL (reference sequence). Trimming took off 0 bases at V and 11 bases at J, with 13 bases between the two ends. CDR3 length: 13 residues. CDR3 nucleotide sequence: TGTGCCAGCAGCCAAGAGCTAAGCCTTTCCGCTTTCTTT. Translated, it gives CASSQELSLSAFF.

The V and J genes are TRBV20-1 and TRBJ2-7; 7 nucleotides align to TRBD1. The trim removed 3 bases at V and 0 bases at J, leaving 5 bases unmatched. Germline CDR1 reads DFQATT; CDR2 reads SNEGSKA (reference sequence). The CDR3 is 14 amino acids. CDR3 sequence: CSASGTVVSYEQYF. The CDR3 bases are TGCAGTGCTAGCGGGACAGTGGTCTCCTACGAGCAGTACTTC.

This clonotype was seen only once. The V call is TRBV6-4, the J call TRBJ2-5; 10 nucleotides agree with TRBD2. The CDR3 spans 16 residues. V lost 6 bases, J lost 4 bases, and 11 bases stayed unmatched. Germline CDR1 reads MRHNA; CDR2 reads SNTAGT. CDR3 sequence: CASSTPGLASGETQYF. CDR3 in DNA: TGTGCCAGCAGCACCCCGGGACTAGCGTCGGGAGAGACCCAGTACTTC.

V is TRBV28 and J is TRBJ2-2, with D possibly being TRBD1 (6 bases). Trimming cost V 6 bases and J 1 base, with 15 bases left between them. The CDR3 covers 16 residues. Germline values: CDR1 MDHEN, CDR2 SYDVKM. The CDR3 region has the DNA TGTGCCAGCAGCCTAGGACAGACCCTGAACACCGGGGAGCTGTTTTTT. Amino acid sequence: CASSLGQTLNTGELFF.

This chain links TRBV27 with TRBJ2-3; 9 nucleotides agree with TRBD2. This CDR3 comprises 16 residues. Germline V CDR1 and CDR2: MNHEY, SMNVEV (reference sequence). Losses at the gene ends were 2 bases for V and 2 bases for J; bases not matched to a gene: 5. CDR3 region: CASSLLSGRLTDTQYF. CDR3 nucleotide sequence: TGTGCCAGCAGTTTACTTAGCGGGAGACTCACAGATACGCAGTATTTT.

The V call is TRBV30, the J call TRBJ2-3; 15 bases are a match to TRBD2. The V and J ends lost 6 bases and 6 bases, in that order; junction bases with no gene match: 4. This CDR3 contains 14 residues. Germline-derived CDR1 and CDR2 are GTSNPN and SVGIG (reference sequence). CDR3 sequence: CACGTSGGSDTQYF. The CDR3 DNA is TGTGCCTGCGGGACTAGCGGGGGGTCGGATACGCAGTATTTT.

This chain connects TRBV20-1 to TRBJ1-5; D is uncertain. Germline V gene data show CDR1 as DFQATT and CDR2 as SNEGSKA (reference sequence). This CDR3 has 16 residues. With 0 bases removed from V and 6 bases from J, the gap between germline ends came to 18 bases. The chain's CDR3 is CSARDRSGLGSQPQHF. The CDR3 DNA is TGCAGTGCTAGAGATAGGTCGGGTTTAGGTTCTCAGCCCCAGCATTTT.

The chain carries TRBV5-1 and TRBJ2-7, with 10 bases matching TRBD1. The V gene's germline CDR1 is SGHRS and CDR2 YFSETQ. The length of the CDR3 is 15 residues. V was pared by 5 bases and J by 3 bases, with 8 bases of the junction left unmatched. CDR3 DNA sequence: TGCGCCAGCAGTGAGACAGGGGGCGCGTACTACGAGCAGTACTTC. This codes for CASSETGGAYYEQYF.

The V and J genes are TRBV15 and TRBJ2-4, with D tentatively TRBD2 (6 bases). V lost 11 bases and J lost 4, with 15 bases in between. The CDR3 is 13 residues long. Looked up from germline, CDR1 is LNHNV and CDR2 is YYDKDF (reference sequence). The CDR3 region has the DNA TGTGCCCCAGCACCCCGGGGGAAAAACATTCAGTACTTC. The encoded protein is CAPAPRGKNIQYF.

A single count supports this clonotype. The genes are TRBV3-1 and TRBJ2-5; either TRBD1 or TRBD2 may supply D (7 bases each). The DNA end is a closer match to TRBJ2-7, so the J assignment may be wrong. The CDR3 contains 16 residues. Germline CDR1 is LGHDT and CDR2 is YNNKEL (reference sequence). For the CDR3, the DNA is TGTGCCAGCAGCCAAGGGGAAGACAGGGACTACTACGAGCAGTACTTC. This codes for CASSQGEDRDYYEQYF.

About this clonotype: One end of the junction does not line up with germline, which may come from a read error. This chain links TRBV6-5 with TRBJ1-1; the D is unclear. The V gene's germline CDR1 is MNHEY and CDR2 SVGAGI. The CDR3 spans 14 residues. CDR3 sequence reads: CAGSYRTLNTEAFF. The CDR3 DNA reads as TGTGCCGGCAGTTACCGCACCCTGAACACTGAAGCTTTCTTT.

V gene TRBV20-1 combines with J gene TRBJ2-3; 11 bases are a match to TRBD2. The length of the CDR3 is 16 residues. V shed 2 bases, J shed 4 bases, and the junction held 8 bases outside the gene matches. CDR1 is DFQATT and CDR2 is SNEGSKA in the germline V gene (reference sequence). The CDR3 sequence is CSARSITSGGPDTQYF. CDR3 DNA: TGCAGTGCTAGATCCATAACTAGCGGGGGACCAGATACGCAGTATTTT.